One and the same sample provided the 11 T cell receptor beta chains below, sequenced in a study of identical twins. MiXCR was run by TCRdb on the 5' RACE reads, yielding one entry per CDR3 protein. The sample carries around 340,000 distinct CDR3 sequences, 7% to 9.5% recorded once. Sample: naive T cells sorted from blood. Receptors originate from a woman in her forties or fifties in good health.

The V and J genes are TRBV5-1 and TRBJ1-5, with D maybe TRBD1 (5 bases). The CDR3 loop spans 15 amino acids. CDR1 is SGHRS and CDR2 is YFSETQ in the germline V gene. Trimming cost V 4 bases and J 1 base, with 12 bases left between them. CDR3 nucleotides: TGCGCCAGCAGCGTACGGGGGGAGAGCAATCAGCCCCAGCATTTT. Residues: CASSVRGESNQPQHF. The full variable domain, in which reference TRBV5-1 and TRBJ1-5 provide the parts outside the CDR3, is KAGVTQTPRYLIKTRGQQVTLSCSPISGHRSVSWYQQTPGQGLQFLFEYFSETQRNKGNFPGRFSGRQFSNSRSEMNVSTLELGDSALYLCASSVRGESNQPQHFGDGTRLSIL.

In this sample, this clonotype turned up a few times. The chain joins TRBV20-1 to TRBJ2-3, with 10 bases lining up with TRBD2. This CDR3 is built from 18 residues. Germline values: CDR1 DFQATT, CDR2 SNEGSKA (reference sequence). Trimming at V came to 0 bases and at J to 3 bases, leaving 12 bases not matched to a gene. The CDR3 coding sequence is TGCAGTGCTAGAGAATTCGGCCGTCTAGCGGGAGTGACAGATACGCAGTATTTT. Its translation is CSAREFGRLAGVTDTQYF.

This sequence joins TRBV29-1 and TRBJ2-7; the D is unclear. From germline, CDR1 is SQVTM and CDR2 ANQGSEA. V was shortened by 4 bases and J by 7 bases, with 8 bases between the two germline ends. This CDR3 is 10 amino acids long. CDR3 bases: TGCAGCGTTGGAGAAGCAGAGCAGTACTTC. Its protein is CSVGEAEQYF.

This clonotype was seen many times. The rearrangement links TRBV25-1 to TRBJ2-5; a weak D match, TRBD1 (7 bases). V was pared by 0 bases and J by 3 bases, with 11 bases between. This CDR3 region has 15 residues. CDR1 MGHDK and CDR2 SYGVNS come from the germline V gene. The CDR3 bases are TGTGCCAGCAGTGAATATGGCGGGACAGAAGAGACCCAGTACTTC. It yields the protein CASSEYGGTEETQYF.

This clonotype was detected many times. The chain has TRBV5-1 and TRBJ1-1; 7 nucleotides line up with TRBD1. Germline CDR1 SGHRS, CDR2 YFSETQ. The CDR3 consists of 15 residues. Trimming at V came to 4 bases and at J to 0 bases, leaving 6 bases not matched to a gene. Here the CDR3 DNA reads TGCGCCAGCAGCCCGGGACAGAGCTTGAACACTGAAGCTTTCTTT. Protein: CASSPGQSLNTEAFF.

This clonotype has only a few counts. The chain employs TRBV12-3 or TRBV12-4 and TRBJ2-7; D may be TRBD2 (5 bases). Trimming stripped 6 bases from V and 6 bases from J, with 9 bases between. CDR3 size: 11 residues. As DNA, the CDR3 is TGTGCCAGCAGCGGGGATGGCGAGCAGTACGTC. Translated, it gives CASSGDGEQYV.

This clonotype showed up just a few times. The chain couples TRBV7-8 to TRBJ2-5; D unresolved. Germline V gene data show CDR1 as SGHVS and CDR2 as FQNEAQ. Trimming removed 6 bases from V and 0 bases from J, with 5 bases in between. This CDR3 has 12 residues. The CDR3 region has the DNA TGTGCCAGCAGGCACTACCAAGAGACCCAGTACTTC. This translates into CASRHYQETQYF.

This clonotype was seen at least ten times. The chain joins TRBV12-3 or TRBV12-4 to TRBJ2-1, with 12 bases matching TRBD2. With V trimmed by 6 bases and J by 8 bases, 8 bases remained unmatched. This CDR3 has 15 residues. As DNA, the CDR3 is TGTGCCAGCAGCCCTGGACTAGCGGGGTTGGATGAGCAGTTCTTC. Protein product: CASSPGLAGLDEQFF.

The V and J genes are TRBV14 and TRBJ2-7, with 7 bases fitting TRBD1. Per the germline V gene, CDR1 is SGHDN and CDR2 is FVKESK. V dropped 1 base and J dropped 3; count of bases not matched to a gene: 3. The CDR3 has 14 amino acids. This CDR3 reads CASSQGTGFYEQYF. CDR3 in DNA: TGTGCCAGCAGCCAAGGGACAGGATTCTACGAGCAGTACTTC.

The chain couples TRBV9 to TRBJ2-3; 9 nucleotides line up with TRBD2. Germline assignment: CDR1 SGDLS and CDR2 YYNGEE. Germline trimming cut 0 bases from V and 7 bases from J; bases unmatched to any gene: 6. The CDR3 has 15 residues. The CDR3 bases are TGTGCCAGCAGCGTAGGCCTAGCGGGAATGAATACGCAGTATTTT. It translates to CASSVGLAGMNTQYF.

This clonotype was seen repeatedly, ten times or more. V gene TRBV7-2 combines with J gene TRBJ2-1; D is tentatively TRBD1 or TRBD2 (5 bases each). The CDR3 runs to 12 residues. In germline, CDR1 is SGHTA, CDR2 FQGNSA. V was trimmed by 6 bases and J by 9 bases, leaving 12 bases between them. DNA of the CDR3: TGTGCCAGCAGTCAGTCCGGGACTGAGCAGTTCTTC. The encoded protein is CASSQSGTEQFF.